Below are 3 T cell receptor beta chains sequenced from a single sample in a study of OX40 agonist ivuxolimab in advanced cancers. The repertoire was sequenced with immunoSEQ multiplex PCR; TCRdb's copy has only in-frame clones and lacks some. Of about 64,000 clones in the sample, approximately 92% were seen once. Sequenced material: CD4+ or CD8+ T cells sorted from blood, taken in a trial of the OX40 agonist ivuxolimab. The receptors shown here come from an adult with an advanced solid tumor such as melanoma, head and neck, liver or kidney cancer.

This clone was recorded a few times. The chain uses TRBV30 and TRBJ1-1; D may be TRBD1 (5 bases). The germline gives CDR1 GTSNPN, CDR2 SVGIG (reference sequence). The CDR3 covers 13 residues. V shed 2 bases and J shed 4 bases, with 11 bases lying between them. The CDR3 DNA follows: TGTGCCTGGAGTACCGGGGGGGGCACTGAAGCTTTCTTT. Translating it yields CAWSTGGGTEAFF.

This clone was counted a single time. The CDR3 nucleotides are TGCAGCGCCTACCTTTCGGGATCCTACGAGCAGTACTTC. It translates to CSAYLSGSYEQYF. V usage is TRBV29-1 and J usage is TRBJ2-7; D is perhaps TRBD2 (5 bases). Germline CDR1 SQVTM, CDR2 ANQGSEA. With 7 bases removed from V and 1 base from J, the gap between germline ends came to 14 bases. The CDR3 contains 13 residues.

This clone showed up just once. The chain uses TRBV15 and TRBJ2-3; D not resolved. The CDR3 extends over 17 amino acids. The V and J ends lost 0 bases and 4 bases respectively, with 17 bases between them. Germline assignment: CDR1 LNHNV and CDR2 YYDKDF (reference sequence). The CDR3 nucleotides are TGTGCCACCAGCAGAGAAGGAGTACGCCTGGTCGCAGATACGCAGTATTTT. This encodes CATSREGVRLVADTQYF. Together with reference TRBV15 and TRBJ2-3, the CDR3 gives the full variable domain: DAMVIQNPRYQVTQFGKPVTLSCSQTLNHNVMYWYQQKSSQAPKLLFHYYDKDFNNEADTPDNFQSRRPNTSFCFLDIRSPGLGDTAMYLCATSREGVRLVADTQYFGPGTRLTVL.